This T cell receptor (beta chain) was captured in a study of T cell changes during pregnancy in multiple sclerosis. The V segment lost 7 bases and the J segment 3 bases; nucleotides outside the gene matches: 13. The CDR3 sequence is 16 residues long. The table came from immunoSEQ multiplex PCR; TCRdb's copy has only in-frame clones and leaves some out. Among around 60,000 clones listed, approximately 92% were seen once. Sample: CD4+ T cells from peripheral blood mononuclear cells, taken before pregnancy. The rearrangement uses TRBV23-1 and TRBJ2-3, with 7 bases aligning to TRBD2. TRBV23-1 is an open reading frame, and its role is uncertain. This clonotype was sampled from a female donor with multiple sclerosis, enrolled in a pregnancy study. CDR3 loop: CASKYPRAGLTDTQYF. DNA of the CDR3: TGCGCCAGCAAATACCCACGAGCGGGATTGACAGATACGCAGTATTTT.